The rows below give T cell receptor beta chains drawn from one sample of a study of shared clonotypes between healthy human individuals. Sequenced by immunoSEQ multiplex PCR; TCRdb stores in-frame clones only, minus some. The sample lists about 480,000 clones, 75% to 80% occurring once. The sequencing sample was made of PBMCs. These receptor sequences come from a woman in her thirties or forties in good health. Some clones in this sample may be carry-over from other donors' samples. The CDR3 runs from the conserved cysteine through the conserved F or W. A D gene is named only where the DNA matches it firmly. For some rows the clone size is stated as once, few or many, or as a class when expanded; others skip it.

clone_size: -
v_call: TRBV4-1
cdr3_length: 15
d_call: TRBD1
j_call: TRBJ1-4
cdr3_aa: CASSQTQGVFEKLFF
cdr3_nt: TGCGCCAGCAGCCAAACCCAGGGGGTATTTGAAAAACTGTTTTTT

clone_size: -
v_call: TRBV30
cdr3_length: 14
d_call: -
j_call: TRBJ1-3
cdr3_aa: CAWSAPNSGNTIYF
cdr3_nt: TGTGCCTGGAGTGCCCCTAACTCTGGGAACACCATATATTTT

clone_size: once
v_call: TRBV10-2
cdr3_length: 17
d_call: TRBD2
j_call: TRBJ2-5
cdr3_aa: CASTPGWLAGGGETQYF
cdr3_nt: TGCGCCAGCACCCCGGGCTGGCTAGCGGGAGGGGGTGAGACCCAGTACTTC

clone_size: -
v_call: TRBV30
cdr3_length: 18
d_call: -
j_call: TRBJ2-4
cdr3_aa: CAWIPDSRVSLAKNIQYF
cdr3_nt: TGTGCCTGGATTCCCGACTCGCGGGTGAGCTTAGCCAAAAACATTCAGTACTTC

clone_size: few
v_call: TRBV9
cdr3_length: 15
d_call: -
j_call: TRBJ2-3
cdr3_aa: CASSPRTASTDTQYF
cdr3_nt: TGTGCCAGCAGCCCTCGGACAGCTAGCACAGATACGCAGTATTTT

clone_size: once
v_call: TRBV2
cdr3_length: 15
d_call: TRBD1
j_call: TRBJ2-2
cdr3_aa: CASNGQGANTGELFF
cdr3_nt: TGTGCCAGCAATGGACAGGGTGCGAACACCGGGGAGCTGTTTTTT

clone_size: -
v_call: TRBV30
cdr3_length: 14
d_call: -
j_call: TRBJ1-5
cdr3_aa: CAWSKDIYNQPQHF
cdr3_nt: TGTGCCTGGAGTAAGGACATCTACAATCAGCCCCAGCATTTT

clone_size: -
v_call: TRBV7-2
cdr3_length: 15
d_call: TRBD1
j_call: TRBJ1-2
cdr3_aa: CASSRPGQGAYGYTF
cdr3_nt: TGTGCCAGCAGCCGGCCGGGACAGGGGGCCTATGGCTACACCTTC

clone_size: -
v_call: TRBV7-2
cdr3_length: 16
d_call: -
j_call: TRBJ1-6
cdr3_aa: CASSPALGPTNSPLHF
cdr3_nt: TGTGCCAGCAGTCCCGCCCTGGGGCCGACCAATTCACCCCTCCACTTT

clone_size: -
v_call: TRBV10-2
cdr3_length: 11
d_call: -
j_call: TRBJ1-1
cdr3_aa: CASRGGTEAFF
cdr3_nt: TGCGCCAGCAGGGGAGGCACTGAAGCTTTCTTT

clone_size: -
v_call: TRBV6-1
cdr3_length: 13
d_call: TRBD1
j_call: TRBJ1-2
cdr3_aa: CASREDRFYGYTF
cdr3_nt: TGTGCCAGCAGGGAGGACAGGTTCTATGGCTACACCTTC

clone_size: -
v_call: TRBV7-2
cdr3_length: 13
d_call: TRBD1
j_call: TRBJ2-2
cdr3_aa: CAVGQGANGELFF
cdr3_nt: TGTGCCGTGGGACAGGGGGCAAACGGGGAGCTGTTTTTT

clone_size: -
v_call: TRBV7-2
cdr3_length: 15
d_call: -
j_call: TRBJ1-5
cdr3_aa: CASSLEGTTNQPQHF
cdr3_nt: TGTGCCAGCAGCTTAGAAGGGACGACCAATCAGCCCCAGCATTTT

clone_size: -
v_call: TRBV7-9
cdr3_length: 15
d_call: TRBD2
j_call: TRBJ2-7
cdr3_aa: CASSSPASGSREQYF
cdr3_nt: TGTGCCAGCAGCTCCCCGGCTAGCGGGAGCCGAGAGCAGTACTTC

clone_size: -
v_call: TRBV27
cdr3_length: 16
d_call: -
j_call: TRBJ1-5
cdr3_aa: CASSSWARDPLQPQHF
cdr3_nt: TGTGCCAGCAGTTCTTGGGCCCGGGACCCCCTTCAGCCCCAGCATTTT

clone_size: once
v_call: TRBV18
cdr3_length: 17
d_call: TRBD1
j_call: TRBJ2-1
cdr3_aa: CASSPLRGTGDYNEQFF
cdr3_nt: TGTGCCAGCTCACCCCTCCGAGGGACAGGGGACTACAATGAGCAGTTCTTC